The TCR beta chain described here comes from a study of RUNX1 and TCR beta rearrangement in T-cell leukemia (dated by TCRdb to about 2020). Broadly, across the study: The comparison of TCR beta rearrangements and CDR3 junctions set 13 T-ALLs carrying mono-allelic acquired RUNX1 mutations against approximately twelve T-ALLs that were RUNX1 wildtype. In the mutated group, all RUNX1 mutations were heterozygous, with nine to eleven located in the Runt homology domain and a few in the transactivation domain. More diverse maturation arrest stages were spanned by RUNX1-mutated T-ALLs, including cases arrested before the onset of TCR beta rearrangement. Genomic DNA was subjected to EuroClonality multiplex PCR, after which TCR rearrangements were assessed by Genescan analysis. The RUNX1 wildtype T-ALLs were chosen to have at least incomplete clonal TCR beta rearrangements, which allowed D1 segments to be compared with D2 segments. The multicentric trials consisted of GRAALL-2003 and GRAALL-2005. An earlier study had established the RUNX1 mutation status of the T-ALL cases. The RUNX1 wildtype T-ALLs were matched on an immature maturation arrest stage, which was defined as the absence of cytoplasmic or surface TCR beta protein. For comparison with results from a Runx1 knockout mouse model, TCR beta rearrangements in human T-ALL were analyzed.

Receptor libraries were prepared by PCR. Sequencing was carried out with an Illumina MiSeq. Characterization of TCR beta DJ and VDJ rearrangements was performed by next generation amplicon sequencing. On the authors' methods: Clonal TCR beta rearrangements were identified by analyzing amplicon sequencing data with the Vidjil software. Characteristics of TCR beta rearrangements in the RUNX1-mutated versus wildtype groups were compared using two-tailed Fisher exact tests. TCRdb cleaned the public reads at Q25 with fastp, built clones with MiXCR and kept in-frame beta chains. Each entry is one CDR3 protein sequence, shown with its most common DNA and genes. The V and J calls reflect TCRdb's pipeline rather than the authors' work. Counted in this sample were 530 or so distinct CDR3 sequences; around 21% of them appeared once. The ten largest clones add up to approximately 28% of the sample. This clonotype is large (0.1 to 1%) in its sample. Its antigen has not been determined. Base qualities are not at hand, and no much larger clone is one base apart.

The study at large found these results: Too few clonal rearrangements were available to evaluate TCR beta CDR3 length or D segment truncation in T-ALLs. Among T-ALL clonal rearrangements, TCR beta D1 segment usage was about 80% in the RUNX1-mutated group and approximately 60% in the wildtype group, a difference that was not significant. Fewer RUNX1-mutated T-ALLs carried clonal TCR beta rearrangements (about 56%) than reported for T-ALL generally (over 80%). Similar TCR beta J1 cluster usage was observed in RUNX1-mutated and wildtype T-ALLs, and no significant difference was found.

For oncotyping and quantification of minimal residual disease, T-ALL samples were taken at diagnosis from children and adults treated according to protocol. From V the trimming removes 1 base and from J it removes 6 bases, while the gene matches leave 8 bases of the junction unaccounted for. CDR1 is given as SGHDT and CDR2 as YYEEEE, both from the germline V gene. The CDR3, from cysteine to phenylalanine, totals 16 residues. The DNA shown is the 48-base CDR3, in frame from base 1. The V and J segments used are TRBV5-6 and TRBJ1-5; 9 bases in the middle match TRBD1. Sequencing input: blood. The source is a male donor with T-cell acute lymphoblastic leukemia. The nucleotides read TGTGCCAGCAGCTTGAGGGGGACAGGGCTTTTTCAGCCCCAGCATTTT. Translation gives CASSLRGTGLFQPQHF.